These 22 T cell receptor beta chains were all obtained from the same sample, sequenced in a study of T cells in localized non-small cell lung cancer. Profiled with immunoSEQ multiplex PCR; TCRdb holds only in-frame clones, not every one. The data show 52,000 or so clones, roughly 90% seen once. This specimen consisted of peripheral blood, obtained before any cancer treatment. The origin of the receptors is a male donor older than 55 with stage III squamous cell lung carcinoma.

This clone was detected once. The V and J genes are TRBV27 and TRBJ2-5; D possibly matches TRBD1 or TRBD2 (7 bases each). The length of the CDR3 is 16 residues. CDR1 is MNHEY, CDR2 SMNVEV, per germline (reference sequence). V dropped 0 bases and J dropped 7 bases, with 18 bases sitting between them. The CDR3 reads CASSLSRGTEIGTQYF. Here the CDR3 DNA reads TGTGCCAGCAGTTTATCGCGGGGGACAGAAATTGGGACCCAGTACTTC.

The chain links TRBV6-5 to TRBJ2-7; D gene unclear. The V end lost 6 bases, the J end lost 2 bases, and 5 bases lay between the germline ends. The CDR3 runs 11 residues. Germline CDR1 is MNHEY and CDR2 is SVGAGI. The CDR3 protein is CASRRAYEQYF. The CDR3 nucleotides are TGTGCCAGCAGAAGAGCCTACGAGCAGTACTTC.

This clone occurred once. The V gene is TRBV7-8, the J gene TRBJ2-7; 7 bases are a match to TRBD1. CDR3 length: 16 amino acids. CDR1 is SGHVS and CDR2 is FQNEAQ in the germline V gene. The V gene end was trimmed by 5 bases and the J gene end by 0 bases; junction bases not matched to a gene: 10. The CDR3 is CASSKDRQGHSYEQYF. In DNA, the CDR3 is TGTGCCAGCAGCAAAGACCGACAGGGTCACTCCTACGAGCAGTACTTC.

DNA of the CDR3: TGCACCGGGACCCTTGTGGGGGAGCAGTTCTTC. It specifies CTGTLVGEQFF. This chain connects TRBV20-1 to TRBJ2-1; D is tentatively TRBD1 or TRBD2 (5 bases each). In germline, CDR1 is DFQATT, CDR2 SNEGSKA (reference sequence). The CDR3 sequence is 11 residues long.

CDR3 loop: CASSFGDRRFTEAFF. CDR3 nucleotides: TGTGCCAGCAGCTTTGGGGACAGAAGGTTCACTGAAGCTTTCTTT. The gene calls are TRBV7-9 and TRBJ1-1; 7 bases map to TRBD1. The V gene end was trimmed by 3 bases and the J gene end by 4 bases; junction bases not matched to a gene: 8. CDR1 is SEHNR, CDR2 FQNEAQ, per germline (reference sequence). The CDR3 has 15 residues.

This rearrangement joins TRBV5-5 to TRBJ2-7, with 7 nucleotides matching TRBD1. The V gene end was trimmed by 3 bases and the J gene end by 6 bases; junction bases not matched to a gene: 6. The CDR3 has 13 amino acids. The germline V gene encodes CDR1 SGHKS and CDR2 YYEKEE (reference sequence). In DNA form, the CDR3 reads TGTGCCAGCAGCTGGATTACAGGGGTCGAGCAGTACTTC. This encodes CASSWITGVEQYF. Supplemented by reference TRBV5-5 and TRBJ2-7, the full variable domain reads DAGVTQSPTHLIKTRGQQVTLRCSPISGHKSVSWYQQVLGQGPQFIFQYYEKEERGRGNFPDRFSARQFPNYSSELNVNALLLGDSALYLCASSWITGVEQYFGPGTRLTVT.

The J gene is TRBJ1-2, the V gene TRBV7-9, with TRBD1 matching 9 bases. The CDR3 is 14 amino acids. J gave up 7 bases and V 5 bases, and 8 bases lay outside the gene matches. CDR1 is SEHNR and CDR2 is FQNEAQ in the germline V gene (reference sequence). CDR3 nucleotides: TGTGCCAGCAGCGTCACAGGGGGCGCGTTTGGCTACACCTTC. Translation: CASSVTGGAFGYTF.

The chain employs TRBV19 and TRBJ2-1; D call uncertain. Germline V gene lookup returns CDR1 LNHDA and CDR2 SQIVND (reference sequence). The CDR3 sequence is 10 residues long. Deletions cut 11 bases from V and 6 bases from J, with 8 bases between. DNA for the CDR3: TGTGCCGTGGGCGGCAATGAGCAGTTCTTC. It yields the protein CAVGGNEQFF. The full variable domain, in which reference TRBV19 and TRBJ2-1 provide the parts outside the CDR3, is DGGITQSPKYLFRKEGQNVTLSCEQNLNHDAMYWYRQDPGQGLRLIYYSQIVNDFQKGDIAEGYSVSREKKESFPLTVTSAQKNPTAFYLCAVGGNEQFFGPGTRLTVL.

The rearrangement uses TRBV13 and TRBJ2-5, with 8 positions matching TRBD1. Trimming took 2 bases from V and 5 from J; bases not matched to a gene: 7. The germline V gene has CDR1 PRHDT and CDR2 FYEKMQ (reference sequence). CDR3 length: 15 amino acids. The CDR3 reads CASSLQGATRETQYF. CDR3 sequence (DNA): TGTGCCAGCAGCTTACAGGGGGCGACGAGGGAGACCCAGTACTTC.

The V and J genes are TRBV5-5 and TRBJ1-2; D gene uncertain. The CDR3 contains 14 residues. CDR1 SGHKS and CDR2 YYEKEE come from the germline V gene (reference sequence). The V end lost 0 bases, the J end lost 8 bases, and 14 bases lay between the germline ends. The CDR3 sequence is CASSLDRYLRGYTF. DNA for the CDR3: TGTGCCAGCAGCTTGGACCGCTACCTGAGGGGCTACACCTTC.

V gene TRBV11-2 combines with J gene TRBJ1-6, with D possibly TRBD1 on 6 matching bases. V dropped 3 bases and J dropped 6 bases, with 12 bases sitting between them. CDR1 is SGHAT, CDR2 FQNNGV, per germline. The CDR3 consists of 15 residues. CDR3 sequence: CASSFGQGINSPLHF. The DNA of the CDR3 is TGTGCCAGCAGCTTTGGTCAGGGGATTAATTCACCCCTCCACTTT.

The V and J genes are TRBV5-1 and TRBJ2-5, with D possibly TRBD2 on 6 matching bases. Trimming left V 4 bases short and J 3 bases short, with 13 bases between. This CDR3 region has 14 residues. From germline, CDR1 is SGHRS and CDR2 YFSETQ. The CDR3 DNA reads TGCGCCAGCAGCCCCGGGACTTCAAAAGAGACCCAGTACTTC. This translates into CASSPGTSKETQYF. Looking up the rest from reference TRBV5-1 and TRBJ2-5 gives the full variable domain: KAGVTQTPRYLIKTRGQQVTLSCSPISGHRSVSWYQQTPGQGLQFLFEYFSETQRNKGNFPGRFSGRQFSNSRSEMNVSTLELGDSALYLCASSPGTSKETQYFGPGTRLLVL.

The chain links TRBV7-8 to TRBJ1-1; D is uncertain. The CDR3 contains 15 residues. Germline V gene sequence: CDR1 SGHVS, CDR2 FQNEAQ. V was pared by 0 bases and J by 1 base, with 9 bases between. In nucleotides, the CDR3 is TGTGCCAGCAGCTTAGCGTGGGCAGGGAACACTGAAGCTTTCTTT. Translation gives CASSLAWAGNTEAFF.

The J gene is TRBJ2-1, the V gene TRBV5-4; 11 nucleotides align to TRBD2. This CDR3 has 19 residues. The germline CDR1 and CDR2 sequences are SGHNT and YYREEE (reference sequence). The V gene end was trimmed by 4 bases and the J gene end by 3 bases; junction bases not matched to a gene: 15. CDR3: CASSVEGSGRVRGYNEQFF. The CDR3 nucleotides read TGTGCCAGCAGCGTGGAGGGTAGCGGGAGGGTCCGGGGCTACAATGAGCAGTTCTTC.

V gene TRBV6-5 combines with J gene TRBJ1-2; 7 nucleotides align to TRBD1. Germline V gene lookup returns CDR1 MNHEY and CDR2 SVGAGI. The CDR3 has 14 residues. J was trimmed by 5 bases and V by 2 bases; bases with no gene match: 5. CDR3 amino acids: CASSYGTESYGYTF. Written as DNA, the CDR3 is TGTGCCAGCAGTTACGGGACAGAAAGTTATGGCTACACCTTC.

This rearrangement joins TRBV7-2 to TRBJ1-2; tentatively, D is TRBD1 (5 bases). V was cut by 1 base and J by 5 bases, with 17 bases left in between. The germline V gene encodes CDR1 SGHTA and CDR2 FQGNSA. The CDR3 sequence is 16 residues long. The CDR3 region has the DNA TGTGCCAGCAGCTTAGGAGGGACGTCCCCGGTATATGGCTACACCTTC. Its translation is CASSLGGTSPVYGYTF. Complete variable domain (other parts from reference TRBV7-2 and TRBJ1-2): GAGVSQSPSNKVTEKGKDVELRCDPISGHTALYWYRQSLGQGLEFLIYFQGNSAPDKSGLPSDRFSAERTGGSVSTLTIQRTQQEDSAVYLCASSLGGTSPVYGYTFGSGTRLTVV.

V is TRBV7-6 and J is TRBJ1-5; 7 bases line up with TRBD1. Germline CDR1 is SGHVS and CDR2 is FNYEAQ. The CDR3 spans 17 residues. Trimming at V came to 5 bases and at J to 0 bases, leaving 10 bases not matched to a gene. CDR3 region: CASSPGTDLYSNQPQHF. The CDR3 nucleotides are TGTGCCAGCAGCCCCGGGACAGACCTTTATAGCAATCAGCCCCAGCATTTT.

This CDR3 reads CASSDGRTGVYF. CDR3 coding DNA: TGTGCCAGCAGTGACGGAAGGACAGGGGTTTACTTC. This rearrangement joins TRBV6-4 to TRBJ2-5, with 9 positions matching TRBD1. CDR1 and CDR2 (germline): MRHNA, SNTAGT. After removal of 2 bases from V and 14 bases from J, the junction contained 6 bases not matched to a gene. The CDR3 is made up of 12 amino acids.

The chain has TRBV28 and TRBJ2-7; D possibly corresponds to TRBD2 (6 bases). The germline CDR1 and CDR2 sequences are MDHEN and SYDVKM. The CDR3 consists of 16 residues. V was cut by 3 bases and J by 12 bases, with 27 bases left in between. The CDR3 is CASSFSPVRRDPSGYF. CDR3 in DNA: TGTGCCAGCAGTTTCAGTCCGGTGCGGAGGGACCCTTCGGGGTACTTC.

CDR3 region: CASSSIGTYQDEQFF. The CDR3 region has the DNA TGTGCCAGTAGTTCGATCGGGACCTACCAGGACGAGCAGTTCTTC. The rearrangement uses TRBV19 and TRBJ2-1, with D perhaps given as TRBD1 or TRBD2 (5 bases each). Germline V gene data show CDR1 as LNHDA and CDR2 as SQIVND (reference sequence). This CDR3 comprises 15 residues. V was trimmed by 5 bases and J by 10 bases, leaving 21 bases between them. The variable domain in full, completed from reference TRBV19 and TRBJ2-1, reads DGGITQSPKYLFRKEGQNVTLSCEQNLNHDAMYWYRQDPGQGLRLIYYSQIVNDFQKGDIAEGYSVSREKKESFPLTVTSAQKNPTAFYLCASSSIGTYQDEQFFGPGTRLTVL.

The V call is TRBV5-4, the J call TRBJ2-7, with D tentatively TRBD2 (5 bases). The CDR3 spans 13 residues. The germline CDR1 and CDR2 sequences are SGHNT and YYREEE (reference sequence). Between the trimmed V and J ends, which lost 7 bases and 4 bases, there was a span of 15 bases. CDR3 in amino acids: CASRRVDQYEQYF. The CDR3 DNA reads as TGTGCCAGCCGGCGGGTGGATCAGTACGAGCAGTACTTC.

This clone was observed once. The J gene is TRBJ1-4, the V gene TRBV2, with D uncertain. The CDR3 is made up of 13 amino acids. Between the trimmed V and J ends, which lost 4 bases and 8 bases, there was a span of 11 bases. Germline CDR1 reads SNHLY; CDR2 reads FYNNEI. This CDR3 is CASSAQVQEKLFF. The CDR3 bases are TGTGCCAGCAGTGCCCAGGTTCAGGAAAAACTGTTTTTT.